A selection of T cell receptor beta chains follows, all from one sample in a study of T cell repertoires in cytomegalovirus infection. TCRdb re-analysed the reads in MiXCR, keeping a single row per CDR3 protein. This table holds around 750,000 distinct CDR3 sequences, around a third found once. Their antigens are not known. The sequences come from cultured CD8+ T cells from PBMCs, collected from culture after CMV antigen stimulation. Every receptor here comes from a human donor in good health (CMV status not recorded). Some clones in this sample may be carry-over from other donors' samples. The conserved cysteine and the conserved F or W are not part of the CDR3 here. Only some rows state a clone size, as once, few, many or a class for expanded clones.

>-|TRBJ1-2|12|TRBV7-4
ASSLADRHYGYT
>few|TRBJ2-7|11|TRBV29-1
SVEETDTYEQY
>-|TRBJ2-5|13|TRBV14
ASSQGQRTRETQY
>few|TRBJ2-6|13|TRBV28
ASSRGLAGINVLT
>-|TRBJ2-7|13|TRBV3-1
ASSNNRGSAYEQY
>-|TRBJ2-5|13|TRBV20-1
SARDGGGQRKTQY
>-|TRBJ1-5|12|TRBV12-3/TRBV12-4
ASSSGYSNPPQH
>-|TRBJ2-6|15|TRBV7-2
ASSPDRVTSGANVLT
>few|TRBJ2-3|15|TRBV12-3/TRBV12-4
ASSLLAGGLSTDTQY
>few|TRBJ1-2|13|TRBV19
ASSARDILTHGYT
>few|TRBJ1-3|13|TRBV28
ASSLGFLHGNTIY
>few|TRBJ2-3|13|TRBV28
ASSSDKIPTDTQY
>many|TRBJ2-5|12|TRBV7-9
ASSRNRVQETQY
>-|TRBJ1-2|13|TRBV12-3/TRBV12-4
ASRGSGQTIYGYT
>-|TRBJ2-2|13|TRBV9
ASSVEGRVTGELF
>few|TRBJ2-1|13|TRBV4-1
ASSPGHDSYNEQF
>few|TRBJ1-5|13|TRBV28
ASSLLGATNQPQH
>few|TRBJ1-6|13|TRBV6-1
ASSEDGVRHSPLH
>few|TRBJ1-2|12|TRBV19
ASRGGTNSFGYT
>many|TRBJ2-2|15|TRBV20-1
SASPLDRRTRTGELF
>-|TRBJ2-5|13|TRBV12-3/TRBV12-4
ASSWRDFGEETQY
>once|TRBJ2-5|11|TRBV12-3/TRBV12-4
ASSSAGEETQC
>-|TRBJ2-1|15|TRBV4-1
ASSQSPGGGAYNEQF
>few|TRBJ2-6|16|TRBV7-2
ASSLLAGVLAGANVLT
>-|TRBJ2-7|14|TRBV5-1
ASSFPSGTSSYEQY
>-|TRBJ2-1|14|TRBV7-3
ASSLWDRHPSNEQF
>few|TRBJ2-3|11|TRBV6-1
ASSEIISDTQY
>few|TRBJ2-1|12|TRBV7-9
ASGAGITYNEQF
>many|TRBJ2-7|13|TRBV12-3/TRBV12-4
ASSLWGHLSYEQY
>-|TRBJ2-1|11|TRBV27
ASRLAHPNEQF
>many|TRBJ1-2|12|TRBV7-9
ASTETGGFYGYT
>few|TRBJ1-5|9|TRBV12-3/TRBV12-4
ASRSGGAQH
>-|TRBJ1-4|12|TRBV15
ATSRVGRNEKLF
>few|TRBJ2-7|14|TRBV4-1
ASSQDRTGTSYEQY
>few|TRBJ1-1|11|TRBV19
ASKLGTNTEAF
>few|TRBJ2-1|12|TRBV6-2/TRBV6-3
ASSYKGGGNEQF
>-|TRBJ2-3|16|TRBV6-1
ASSRSGTRYGDTDTQY
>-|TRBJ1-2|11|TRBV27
ASTGGANYGYT
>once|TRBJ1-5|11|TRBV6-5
ASSATQSQPQH
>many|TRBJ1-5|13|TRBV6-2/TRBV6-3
ASRRTLGSNQPQH
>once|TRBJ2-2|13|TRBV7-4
ASSLADKAGGELF
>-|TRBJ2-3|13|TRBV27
ASSPWTGLVDTQY
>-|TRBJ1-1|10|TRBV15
ATSSEGLRAF
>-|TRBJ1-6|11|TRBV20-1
SAFGTAYSPLH
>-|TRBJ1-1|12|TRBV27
ASSLIVGGAEAF
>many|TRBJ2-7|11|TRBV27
ASSPGGYYEQY
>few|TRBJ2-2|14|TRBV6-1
ASSELKGQDAGELF
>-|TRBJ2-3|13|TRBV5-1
ASSFGARDTDTQY
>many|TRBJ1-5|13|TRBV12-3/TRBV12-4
ASSLGTGGHQPQH
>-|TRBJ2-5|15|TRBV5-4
ASSSLAGGLREETQY
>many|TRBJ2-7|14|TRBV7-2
ASSSRGGLAKYEQY
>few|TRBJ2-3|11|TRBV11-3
ASSWVVTDTQY